This T cell receptor beta chain was obtained from a study of blood T cell repertoires in COVID-19 (dated by TCRdb to about 2020). Some background on the complete study: The collaborator samples originated in the United States, Italy and Spain and spanned the acute and convalescent phases of COVID-19. The material from the prospective study consisted of cDNA or gDNA derived from T cells, B-cell-depleted T cells, or PBMCs. Subjects who had been exposed to COVID-19, were actively infected with it, or had recovered from it provided the deeply sampled blood TCRbeta repertoires that made up the dataset. The repertoires were released in a freely available public database intended as a resource for research on the immune response to SARS-CoV-2. Samples were obtained from the ongoing ImmuneRACE study (first 160 participants) and from about 1,300 subjects provided by 6 global collaborators. Sample metadata almost always included a de-identified subject ID, COVID-19 status, age in years and sex. Where HLA class I and class II types were available, the types were taken from metadata supplied by the sample provider, not from assay-based typing.

The paper's findings and limits, for the study overall: How much clinical and demographic metadata was included differed by source and by participant, and the metadata was provided uncurated.

TCRbeta CDR3 regions were amplified from genomic DNA by means of the immunoSEQ Assay, a bias-controlled multiplex PCR. The authors processed their data as follows. The number of nucleated cells in each sample was estimated from the amplification of reference gene primers within the assay. To quantify the absolute abundance of each unique TCRbeta CDR3 rearrangement, sequence reads were collapsed and filtered. For each sample, productive Simpson clonality was calculated as the square root of Simpson's diversity index over productive rearrangements. TCRdb took over this immuneACCESS table, retaining in-frame rearrangements with V and J assigned. Such tables are incomplete; in checked studies, under half of the missing clones stem from an unresolved V gene, and the remainder is unexplained. The V and J calls and clone size come from that table; D and trimming were worked out from the DNA. This sample is represented by about 310,000 clones; over 85% of them were singletons. The ten largest account for roughly a tenth of the sample.

Points on this clone: This clone's antigen is unknown. Base quality data are lacking; no much larger clone is found one base away.

Enrolling through a virtual design, the prospective study's participants ranged in age from roughly 18 to 100 years and lived across 24 United States geographic areas. In the prospective study, participants were assigned to cohorts based on the clinical history participants reported in a screening survey and a study questionnaire. For ImmuneRACE Cohort 3, a participant was defined as recovered based on two consecutive negative NP/OP PCR tests, clearance by a healthcare professional, or resolution of symptoms. In the prospective study, whole blood, serum and a nasopharyngeal or oropharyngeal swab were collected from each participant by mobile phlebotomists. Over an approximately two-month period, participants in the prospective study had the option of providing additional blood draws and questionnaires. Before DNA extraction, prospective study blood samples were shipped either frozen or at room temperature.

Its CDR3 holds 17 amino acids, cysteine through phenylalanine. Left in the record is the CDR3 DNA by itself, 51 bases read in frame from the first base. CDR1 and CDR2 are read off the germline V gene as MNHEY and SVGEGT. V loses 2 bases at its end and J loses 4 bases; junction bases beyond the gene matches: 9. Sequencing was carried out using PBMCs or T cells enriched from blood (not recorded which). This clonotype originated in a woman in her thirties who had recovered from COVID-19. The chain employs TRBV6-2 or TRBV6-3 and TRBJ2-1, and 9 junction bases match TRBD2. The encoded CDR3 is CASSYRAGGPYYNEQFF. The DNA reads TGTGCCAGCAGTTACCGGGCGGGAGGGCCTTATTACAATGAGCAGTTCTTC.